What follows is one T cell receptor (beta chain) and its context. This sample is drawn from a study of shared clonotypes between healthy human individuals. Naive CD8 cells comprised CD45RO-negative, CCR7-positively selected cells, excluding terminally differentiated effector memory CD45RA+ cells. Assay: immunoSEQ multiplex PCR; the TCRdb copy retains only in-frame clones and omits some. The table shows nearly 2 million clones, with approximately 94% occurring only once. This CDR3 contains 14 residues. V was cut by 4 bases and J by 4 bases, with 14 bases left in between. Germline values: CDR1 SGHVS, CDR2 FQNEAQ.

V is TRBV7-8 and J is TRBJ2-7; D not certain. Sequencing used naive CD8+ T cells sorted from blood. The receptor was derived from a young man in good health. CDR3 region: CASSSNLVSYEQYF. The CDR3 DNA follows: TGTGCCAGCAGCTCCAATCTCGTGAGTTACGAGCAGTACTTC.